This T cell receptor (beta chain) was profiled in a study of T-cell memory formation after mild COVID-19. Turning to the study itself: There were largely donor-specific TCR clusters.

As regards this clonotype: Its antigen is unidentified.

In TCRdb, the 5' RACE reads were re-called with MiXCR into one record per CDR3 protein. The sample consists of 110,000 to 150,000 distinct CDR3 sequences, 11% to 15% of them appearing once. Germline V gene lookup returns CDR1 LNHDA and CDR2 SQIVND (reference sequence). Trimming stripped 6 bases from V and 9 bases from J, with 15 bases between. This CDR3 is built from 13 residues. Whole-study findings and limits: Shrinking CD4+ clones resided mostly in CM and EM, and CD8+ ones in EMRA.

The source is an adult woman who had mild COVID-19 (a few samples of this study predate the infection). Cell type and time point are not known. The gene calls are TRBV19 and TRBJ2-1; D uncertain. The source material was PBMCs or a T cell subset sorted from them (not recorded which). CDR3 bases: TGTGCCAGTAGAACACTGGAGACCCTTGAGCAGTTCTTC. Protein: CASRTLETLEQFF. Filled out from reference TRBV19 and TRBJ2-1, the complete variable domain reads DGGITQSPKYLFRKEGQNVTLSCEQNLNHDAMYWYRQDPGQGLRLIYYSQIVNDFQKGDIAEGYSVSREKKESFPLTVTSAQKNPTAFYLCASRTLETLEQFFGPGTRLTVL.